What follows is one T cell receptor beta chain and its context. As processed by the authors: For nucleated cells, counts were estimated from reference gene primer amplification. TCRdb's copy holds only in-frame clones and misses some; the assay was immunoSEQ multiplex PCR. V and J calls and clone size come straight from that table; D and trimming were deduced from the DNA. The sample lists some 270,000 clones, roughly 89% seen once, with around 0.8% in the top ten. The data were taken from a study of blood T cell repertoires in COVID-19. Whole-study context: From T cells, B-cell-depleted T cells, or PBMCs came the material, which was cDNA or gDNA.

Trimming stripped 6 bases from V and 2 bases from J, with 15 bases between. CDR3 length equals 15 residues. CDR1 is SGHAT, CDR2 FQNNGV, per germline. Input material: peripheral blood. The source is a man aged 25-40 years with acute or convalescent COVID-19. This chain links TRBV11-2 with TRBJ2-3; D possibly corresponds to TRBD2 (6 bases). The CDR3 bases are TGTGCCAGCAGTTTTACTAGCACATACACAGATACGCAGTATTTT. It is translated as CASSFTSTYTDTQYF.